These T cell receptor beta chains were read from a single sample in a study of blood T cell repertoires in COVID-19. Clones were read by immunoSEQ multiplex PCR, and TCRdb kept only the in-frame ones, dropping some. The repertoire holds over 75,000 clones, around 82% seen once, with 1.2% in the top ten. Sequencing was done on a sample of peripheral blood. The source is an elderly woman with acute or convalescent COVID-19. Each CDR3 is given with its conserved first and last residue. D genes are given only for firm matches. The size field is filled for only some rows; it gives once, few, many or a size class.

V: TRBV19
J: TRBJ2-2
size: NA
D: NA
DNA: TGTGCCAGTTTACCAAGGGGGTACACCGGGGAGCTGTTTTTT
CDR3: CASLPRGYTGELFF

V: TRBV4-1
J: TRBJ2-3
size: NA
D: NA
DNA: TGCGCCAGCAGCCAAGATTCGGGATCCCACCGCACAGATACGCAGTATTTT
CDR3: CASSQDSGSHRTDTQYF

V: TRBV3-1/TRBV3-2
J: TRBJ1-4
size: NA
D: NA
DNA: TGTGCCAGCAGTCTCCGGTTCGGGTCAGATGAAAAACTGTTTTTT
CDR3: CASSLRFGSDEKLFF

V: TRBV3-1/TRBV3-2
J: TRBJ2-2
size: NA
D: NA
DNA: TGTGCCAGCAGCCAAGATCGGGGGTACAATCCCGGGGAGCTGTTTTTT
CDR3: CASSQDRGYNPGELFF

V: TRBV6-5
J: TRBJ2-2
size: NA
D: NA
DNA: TGTGCCAGCAGTTACGGAGGGCGACCCGGGGAGCTGTTTTTT
CDR3: CASSYGGRPGELFF

V: TRBV29-1
J: TRBJ2-3
size: NA
D: NA
DNA: TGCAGCGCGGTTAAAGGGGGAGATACGCAGTATTTT
CDR3: CSAVKGGDTQYF

V: TRBV28
J: TRBJ2-1
size: once
D: TRBD2
DNA: TGTGCCAGCAGTTCGGCCCTAGCGGGAGGCTACAATGAGCAGTTCTTC
CDR3: CASSSALAGGYNEQFF

V: TRBV10-3
J: TRBJ2-3
size: NA
D: TRBD2
DNA: TGTGCCATCAGCCGACTAGCGGGAGAGGATACGCAGTATTTT
CDR3: CAISRLAGEDTQYF

V: TRBV5-4
J: TRBJ1-5
size: NA
D: TRBD1
DNA: TGTGCCAGCAGCTTGGGGACAGGGGGAAGCAATCAGCCCCAGCATTTT
CDR3: CASSLGTGGSNQPQHF

V: TRBV20-1
J: TRBJ2-5
size: NA
D: NA
DNA: TGCAGTGCTGGTGGCGGGGCGGGCCGAGAGACCCAGTACTTC
CDR3: CSAGGGAGRETQYF

V: TRBV5-4
J: TRBJ1-2
size: NA
D: NA
DNA: TGTGCCAGCAGCGTACTAGGGGAGGCTAGAGGCTACACCTTC
CDR3: CASSVLGEARGYTF

V: TRBV19
J: TRBJ1-5
size: many
D: TRBD1
DNA: TGTGCCAGTAGTAGCGGACAGGTCTATCAGCCCCAGCATTTT
CDR3: CASSSGQVYQPQHF

V: TRBV29-1
J: TRBJ2-1
size: NA
D: NA
DNA: TGCAGCGCCAGGGGATTTTTGGGAATTGGGAATGAGCAGTTCTTC
CDR3: CSARGFLGIGNEQFF

V: TRBV6-2/TRBV6-3
J: TRBJ1-5
size: NA
D: NA
DNA: TGTGCCAGCAGTTACTCGACGGGTGTTCAGCCCCAGCATTTT
CDR3: CASSYSTGVQPQHF

V: TRBV6-4
J: TRBJ2-4
size: NA
D: NA
DNA: TGTGCCAGCAGTACCGGACATAAAAACATTCAGTACTTC
CDR3: CASSTGHKNIQYF

V: TRBV7-6
J: TRBJ2-5
size: NA
D: TRBD2
DNA: TGTGCCAGCAGACCGGCGGGGGGGACCCAGTACTTC
CDR3: CASRPAGGTQYF

V: TRBV5-1
J: TRBJ1-6
size: once
D: TRBD1
DNA: TGCGCCAGCAGCAAGGACAGGGAATCACCCCTCCACTTT
CDR3: CASSKDRESPLHF

V: TRBV19
J: TRBJ2-3
size: NA
D: TRBD2
DNA: TGTGCCAGTAGTCGGACTAGCGGGAGGACAGATACGCAGTATTTT
CDR3: CASSRTSGRTDTQYF

V: TRBV7-2
J: TRBJ2-5
size: NA
D: NA
DNA: TGTGCCAGCAGCCGGTCTCTAGTATCAGAGACCCAGTACTTC
CDR3: CASSRSLVSETQYF

V: TRBV7-3
J: TRBJ2-5
size: NA
D: NA
DNA: TGTGCCAGCAGCCTGACACGTCAAGAGACCCAGTACTTC
CDR3: CASSLTRQETQYF

V: TRBV5-6
J: TRBJ1-5
size: once
D: NA
DNA: TGTGCCAGCAGCTTGGAAGGGGTAAGCAATCAGCCCCAGCATTTT
CDR3: CASSLEGVSNQPQHF

V: TRBV4-1
J: TRBJ1-5
size: few
D: NA
DNA: TGCGCCAGCAGCCAAACAGGGCGGGATCAGCCCCAGCATTTT
CDR3: CASSQTGRDQPQHF

V: TRBV3-1/TRBV3-2
J: TRBJ2-7
size: NA
D: NA
DNA: TGTGCCAGCAGCCACAGCTCCTACGAGCAGTACTTC
CDR3: CASSHSSYEQYF

V: TRBV6-5
J: TRBJ2-5
size: NA
D: NA
DNA: TGTGCCAGCAGTTACTCTAGTCCGGGAAGGGAGACCCAGTACTTC
CDR3: CASSYSSPGRETQYF

V: TRBV7-8
J: TRBJ2-3
size: NA
D: TRBD2
DNA: TGTGCCAGCAGCCAACGGGGGACTACTAGCGGGAGTTCCACAGATACGCAGTATTTT
CDR3: CASSQRGTTSGSSTDTQYF

V: TRBV19
J: TRBJ1-1
size: NA
D: NA
DNA: TGTGCCAGTAGTATACGGGAAGAGAACACTGAAGCTTTCTTT
CDR3: CASSIREENTEAFF

V: TRBV28
J: TRBJ1-2
size: once
D: TRBD1
DNA: TGTGCCAGCAGTAGTACCGGGACAGGGAATGGCTACACCTTC
CDR3: CASSSTGTGNGYTF

V: TRBV28
J: TRBJ2-3
size: NA
D: NA
DNA: TGTGCCAGCACCTCGGGGGGCGCAGATACGCAGTATTTT
CDR3: CASTSGGADTQYF

V: TRBV6-1
J: TRBJ1-5
size: few
D: NA
DNA: TGTGCCAGCCGCACACCCCGGGGGGTGCAGCCCCAGCATTTT
CDR3: CASRTPRGVQPQHF

V: TRBV18
J: TRBJ2-7
size: NA
D: NA
DNA: TGTGCCAGCTCACCCCCACAGGGATCCTACGAGCAGTACTTC
CDR3: CASSPPQGSYEQYF

V: TRBV7-9
J: TRBJ2-7
size: NA
D: NA
DNA: TGTGCCAGCAGCCTGGGGGGGGCCGACGAGCAGTACTTC
CDR3: CASSLGGADEQYF

V: TRBV3-1/TRBV3-2
J: TRBJ2-3
size: NA
D: TRBD1
DNA: TGTGCCAGCAGCCAAGAGGCAGGGGGCGGGGCAGATACGCAGTATTTT
CDR3: CASSQEAGGGADTQYF

V: TRBV2
J: TRBJ1-1
size: NA
D: TRBD1
DNA: TGTGCCAGCACAGGACAGGGGCGCGTCACTGAAGCTTTCTTT
CDR3: CASTGQGRVTEAFF

V: TRBV9
J: TRBJ2-5
size: NA
D: TRBD2
DNA: TGTGCCAGCAGCGTAGGGGGTAGCGGGGGAGAGACCCAGTACTTC
CDR3: CASSVGGSGGETQYF

V: TRBV7-9
J: TRBJ1-4
size: NA
D: NA
DNA: TGTGCCAGCAGCTTTCAGGGTTCGACTAATGAAAAACTGTTTTTT
CDR3: CASSFQGSTNEKLFF

V: TRBV11-2
J: TRBJ2-2
size: NA
D: NA
DNA: TGTGCCAGCAGCCCTCGACAGATTTCCGGGGAGCTGTTTTTT
CDR3: CASSPRQISGELFF

V: TRBV3-1/TRBV3-2
J: TRBJ1-2
size: NA
D: NA
DNA: TGTGCCAGCAGCCAGGCAGGGGACTATGGCTACACCTTC
CDR3: CASSQAGDYGYTF

V: TRBV25-1
J: TRBJ2-2
size: NA
D: TRBD2
DNA: TGTGCCAGCAGTGCCCTGACTAGCGGGGGCGAAAACACCGGGGAGCTGTTTTTT
CDR3: CASSALTSGGENTGELFF